This T cell receptor (beta chain) was profiled in a study of cytomegalovirus exposure and HLA in healthy donors. Study-wide results and caveats: Fewer N-insertions (relative to the roughly 700-donor mean) were reportedly seen in an Asian-associated ancestry cluster in a later analysis.

In the PCR, 60 Vbeta and 13 Jbeta primers were used. Data came from immunoSEQ multiplex PCR; TCRdb stores just in-frame clones and leaves some out. The sample holds 150,000 to 200,000 clones, around three quarters seen once. The CDR3 is 15 amino acids. CDR1 and CDR2 (germline): MNHEY, SMNVEV (reference sequence). V lost 2 bases and J 0 bases, leaving 8 bases between the germline ends. About this clone itself: Its antigen is as yet unknown.

Source material: PBMCs. This receptor was obtained from a man in his forties in good health and CMV-seronegative. The chain carries TRBV27 and TRBJ2-1, with unresolved D. The CDR3 DNA follows: TGTGCCAGCAGTTTAATCGGTAGCTCCTACAATGAGCAGTTCTTC. Translation: CASSLIGSSYNEQFF.